The rows below give T cell receptor beta chains drawn from one sample of a study of blood T cell repertoires in COVID-19. The repertoire was sequenced with immunoSEQ multiplex PCR; TCRdb's copy has only in-frame clones and lacks some. This table holds tens of thousands of clones, 80% to 85% found once. The specimen sequenced was peripheral blood. These receptors were taken from an elderly man with COVID-19, enrolled during active disease. Both conserved end residues are trimmed from each CDR3.

TRBJ1-2	TRBV9	ASSVGGSGYT
TRBJ2-1	TRBV20-1	SAVPGNEQF
TRBJ2-1	TRBV5-4	ASSLATSGRYNEQF
TRBJ1-6	TRBV4-3	ASSQVGEVRALH
TRBJ2-5	TRBV28	ASSSSGTQY
TRBJ1-4	TRBV19	ASSGTGVGEKLF
TRBJ1-5	TRBV7-9	ASSLPGNNQPQH
TRBJ1-1	TRBV7-8	ASSTRQGTDTEAF
TRBJ2-3	TRBV4-3	ASSYSGTSTDTQY
TRBJ1-3	TRBV4-1	ASSLTVFSGNTIY
TRBJ1-2	TRBV4-3	ASSQETGVNYGYT
TRBJ1-2	TRBV30	AWSPGQEIYGYT
TRBJ2-5	TRBV9	ASSVDFSGTGLQETQY
TRBJ2-3	TRBV18	ASSHLQGVAGGPTDTQY
TRBJ2-7	TRBV5-1	ASSLVGQGAEQY
TRBJ1-6	TRBV30	AWRTPGGSPLH
TRBJ2-4	TRBV9	ASSPDGLAGGLTKNIQY
TRBJ1-2	TRBV27	ASSLGTGGSGYT
TRBJ1-5	TRBV25-1	ASSNRDRGLYSNQPQH
TRBJ1-2	TRBV18	ASSPPYLPDYGYT
TRBJ2-5	TRBV7-2	ASSQYMGLRGQKQETQY
TRBJ1-1	TRBV29-1	SARTGAGTEAF
TRBJ1-4	TRBV24-1	ATSDPGTGNEKLF
TRBJ2-1	TRBV3-1/TRBV3-2	ASSQGGRGSDEQF
TRBJ1-1	TRBV21-1	ASSNLRWAAF
TRBJ2-2	TRBV27	ASSSRTYETGELF
TRBJ2-3	TRBV30	ASEGASGGDTQY
TRBJ2-3	TRBV4-1	ASSQERTGGVGTDTQY
TRBJ2-1	TRBV5-6	ASSSIVLASFSNEQF
TRBJ2-2	TRBV29-1	SAVSGGMNTGELF
TRBJ2-3	TRBV7-2	ASSLAAGVDTQY
TRBJ1-4	TRBV9	ASSPGWGDNEKLF
TRBJ2-5	TRBV5-1	ASNPPGETQY
TRBJ2-5	TRBV5-4	ASSLVGGLQGETQY
TRBJ1-1	TRBV7-2	ASSLTFTGAYTEAF
TRBJ2-5	TRBV30	AWGETREQETQY
TRBJ2-3	TRBV5-4	ASSLGGLAGANTDTQY
TRBJ1-4	TRBV4-2	ASSLEGGTNEKLF
TRBJ1-2	TRBV30	AWSKGRNNYGYT
TRBJ2-3	TRBV7-3	ASSLAGTSEDTQY
TRBJ2-1	TRBV24-1	ATSDFAGGPNEQF
TRBJ1-2	TRBV7-2	ASSPDRQSYGYT
TRBJ2-1	TRBV11-2	ASSSRQNYNEQF
TRBJ2-1	TRBV28	ASSPTGGLYNEQF
TRBJ2-3	TRBV6-5	ASSYSGGYSQY
TRBJ2-1	TRBV28	AGGGSYNEQF
TRBJ1-4	TRBV6-5	ASRSTGDKGEKLF
TRBJ1-1	TRBV29-1	SALPREFGTEAF
TRBJ2-4	TRBV24-1	ATRNARDRGTKNIQY
TRBJ2-2	TRBV28	ASSKIAGGTTGELF
TRBJ1-2	TRBV14	ASSPGQFYGYT